Reported below is one T cell receptor (beta chain). Its target is unknown. The entry originates in a study of cytomegalovirus exposure and HLA in healthy donors. Overall study findings and caveats: Usually a TCR sequence was rare, but some public TCRs were found in many donors.

The germline V gene encodes CDR1 KGHSH and CDR2 LQKENI. The CDR3 runs to 14 residues. Trimming took 0 bases from V and 1 from J, leaving 6 bases between them. The table came from immunoSEQ multiplex PCR; TCRdb's copy has only in-frame clones and leaves some out. Of roughly 130,000 clones detected, about 90% appear once; the ten largest clones hold 2.5% to 3.5%. V gene TRBV18 combines with J gene TRBJ2-5; D is unresolved. The receptor comes from a man between 18 and 29 years old in good health and CMV-seronegative. Sequenced sample: PBMCs. CDR3 DNA sequence: TGTGCCAGCTCACCACCGGGCCGCCAAGAGACCCAGTACTTC. Protein product: CASSPPGRQETQYF.